Detailed here is one TCR beta chain. What it binds is unknown. These data originate in a study of OX40 agonist ivuxolimab in advanced cancers. Study-wide background: The study treated patients with ivuxolimab, an agonistic anti-OX40 (CD134) antibody. Antecedent anti-PD-1, anti-PD-L1 or anti-CTLA-4 therapy was permissible, with 35% to 40% having received some. Three patients showed partial responses: one hepatocellular carcinoma and two cutaneous melanoma cases.

V lost 5 bases, J lost 6 bases, and 20 bases lay in between. The CDR3 consists of 15 residues. Germline loops: CDR1 SGHTA, CDR2 FQGNSA. Whole-study findings and limits: Averaging showed that CD8+ T cells had more expanded clones than CD4+ did.

Sequenced by immunoSEQ multiplex PCR; TCRdb stores in-frame clones only, minus some. Altogether around 35,000 clones are present, 81% being singletons, with the ten largest covering about 1.3%. V and J are TRBV7-2 and TRBJ2-7; the D gene is possibly TRBD1 (6 bases). This sample comprised CD4+ or CD8+ T cells sorted from blood, obtained in a trial of the OX40 agonist ivuxolimab. The clonotype originates from an adult with an advanced solid tumor such as melanoma, head and neck, liver or kidney cancer. CDR3 nucleotide sequence: TGTGCCAGCAGCGAAATGGGTGTCACAGGGATCGAGCAGTACTTC. Translation: CASSEMGVTGIEQYF.